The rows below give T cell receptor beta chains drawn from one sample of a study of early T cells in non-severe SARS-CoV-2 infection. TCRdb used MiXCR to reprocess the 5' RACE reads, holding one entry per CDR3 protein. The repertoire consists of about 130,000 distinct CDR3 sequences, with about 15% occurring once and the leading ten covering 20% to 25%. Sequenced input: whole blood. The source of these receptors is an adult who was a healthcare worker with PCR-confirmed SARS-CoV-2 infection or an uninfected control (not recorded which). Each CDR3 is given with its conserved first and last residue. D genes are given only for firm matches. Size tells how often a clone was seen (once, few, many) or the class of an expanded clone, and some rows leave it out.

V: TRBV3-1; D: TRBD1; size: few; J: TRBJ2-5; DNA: TGTGCCAGCAGCCAACGGACAGGGGAAGAGACCCAGTACTTC; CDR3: CASSQRTGEETQYF
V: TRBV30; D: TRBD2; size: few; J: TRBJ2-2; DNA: TGTGCCTGGAGTCCCCGCGGGGGAGCAAGCACCGGGGAGCTGTTTTTT; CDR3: CAWSPRGGASTGELFF
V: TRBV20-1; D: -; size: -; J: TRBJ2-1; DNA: TGCAGTGCTAGAGAGGACGGCAATGAGCAGTTCTTC; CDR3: CSAREDGNEQFF
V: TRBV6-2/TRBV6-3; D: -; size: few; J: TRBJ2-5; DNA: TGTGCCAGCGGAAAGACTAGACAAGAGACCCAGTACTTC; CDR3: CASGKTRQETQYF
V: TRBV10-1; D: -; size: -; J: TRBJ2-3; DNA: TGCGCCAGCAGCCCGGGACTCCGCGATACGCAGTATTTT; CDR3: CASSPGLRDTQYF
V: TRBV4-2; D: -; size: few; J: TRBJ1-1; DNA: TGTGCCAGCAGCCAAGAAACGGGGAACACTGAAGCTTTCTTT; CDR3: CASSQETGNTEAFF
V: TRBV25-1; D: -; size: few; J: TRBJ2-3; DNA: TGTGCCAGCAGTGAGGGTTGGAGGGGCGAAGATACGCAGTATTTT; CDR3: CASSEGWRGEDTQYF
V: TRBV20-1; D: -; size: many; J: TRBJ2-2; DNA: TGCAGTGCCGTAACCCCGGTGGGCACCGGGGAGCTGTTTTTT; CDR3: CSAVTPVGTGELFF
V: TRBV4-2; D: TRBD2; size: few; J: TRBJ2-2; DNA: TGTGCCAGCAGCCAAGTAGGTCGACTAGCCAGAGGGACCGGGGAGCTGTTTTTT; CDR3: CASSQVGRLARGTGELFF
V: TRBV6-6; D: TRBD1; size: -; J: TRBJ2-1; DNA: TGTGCCAGCAGGTCTGGGACAGGGGGCTGGAATGAGCAGTTCTTC; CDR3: CASRSGTGGWNEQFF
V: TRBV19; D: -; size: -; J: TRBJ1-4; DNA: TGTGCCAGTAGTTACACCTATGAAAAACTGTTTTTT; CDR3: CASSYTYEKLFF
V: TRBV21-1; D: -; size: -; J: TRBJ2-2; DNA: TGTGCCAGCAGCAACCGACGGACGAACACCGGGGAGCTGTTTTTT; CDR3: CASSNRRTNTGELFF
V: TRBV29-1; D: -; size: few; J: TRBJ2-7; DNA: TGCAGCGATCCGGGGGACTCCTACGAGCAGTACTTC; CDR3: CSDPGDSYEQYF
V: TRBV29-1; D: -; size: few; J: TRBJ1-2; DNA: TGCAGCGTCGCTGGCTACACCTTC; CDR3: CSVAGYTF
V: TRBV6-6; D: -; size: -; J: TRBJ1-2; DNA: TGTGCCAGCAGGGGTTCTCTGAGAGACTATGGCTACACCTTC; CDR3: CASRGSLRDYGYTF
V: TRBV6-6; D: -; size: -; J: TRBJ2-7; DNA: TGTGCCAGCAGTTTACAGACTACCTACGAGCAGTACTTC; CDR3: CASSLQTTYEQYF
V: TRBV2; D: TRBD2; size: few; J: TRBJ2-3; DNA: TGTGCCAGCAAGGGACTAGCGGGGAACACAGATACGCAGTATTTT; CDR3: CASKGLAGNTDTQYF
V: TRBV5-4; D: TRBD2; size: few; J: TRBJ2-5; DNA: TGTGCCAGCAGCACCGGGACTACAGAGACCCAGTACTTC; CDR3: CASSTGTTETQYF
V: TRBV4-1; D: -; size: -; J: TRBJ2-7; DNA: TGCGCCAGCAGCCAAGGACTGCGTGAGTCGGAGCAGTACTTC; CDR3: CASSQGLRESEQYF
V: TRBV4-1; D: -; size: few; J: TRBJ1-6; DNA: TGCGCCAGCAGCCAAGGCCCTGGGACACTCGATAATTCACCCCTCCACTTT; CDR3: CASSQGPGTLDNSPLHF
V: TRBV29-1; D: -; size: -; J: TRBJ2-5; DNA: TGCAGCACACGACAGCAAGAGACCCAGTACTTC; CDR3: CSTRQQETQYF
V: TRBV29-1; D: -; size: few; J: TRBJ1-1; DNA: TGCAGCGTTGATGGGTCAGGGCGGAAGGCTGAAGCTTTCTTT; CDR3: CSVDGSGRKAEAFF
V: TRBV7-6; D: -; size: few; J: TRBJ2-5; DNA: TGTGCCAGCAGCCCAATCGGGATCCAAGAGACCCAGTACTTC; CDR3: CASSPIGIQETQYF
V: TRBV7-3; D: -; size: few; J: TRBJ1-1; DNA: TGTGCCAGCAGCTCACAGGGAAAGAACACTGAAGCTTTCTTT; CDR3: CASSSQGKNTEAFF
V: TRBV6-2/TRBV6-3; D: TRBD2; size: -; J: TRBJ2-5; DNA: TGTGCCAGCCAGAAGCGGGGGATAGGGACCCAGTACTTC; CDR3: CASQKRGIGTQYF
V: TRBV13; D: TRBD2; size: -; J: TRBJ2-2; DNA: TGTGCCAGCAGCTTCGGACTAGCGGGGCTTGCCGGGGAGCTGTTTTTT; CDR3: CASSFGLAGLAGELFF
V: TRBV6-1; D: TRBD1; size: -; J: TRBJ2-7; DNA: TGTGCCAGCATTAGGGACAGGGGGCGATACGAGCAGTACTTC; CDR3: CASIRDRGRYEQYF
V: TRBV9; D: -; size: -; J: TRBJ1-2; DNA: TGTGCCAGCAGCGTAGGGGCCGGCCCTTATGGCTACACCTTC; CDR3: CASSVGAGPYGYTF